The clone carrying this TCR beta chain was counted only a few times. This sample is part of a study of response to subunit inactivated influenza vaccine. J was trimmed by 7 bases and V by 0 bases; bases with no gene match: 7. The CDR3 extends over 17 amino acids. Germline CDR1 SGHNT, CDR2 YENEEA. From the RT-PCR reads, TCRdb called clonotypes with MiXCR, one entry per CDR3 protein. The sample carries about 540,000 distinct CDR3 sequences, around 21% recorded once. These records were also assigned to another study, of T cells expressing NK-cell markers. That paper states: cDNA encoding TCR beta was synthesized via 5'RACE template switching incorporating UMIs. HCMV serostatus: most of the eight sequenced donors positive, one negative. Anti-gamma-delta TCR antibody use in several experiments restricted sorting to alpha-beta TCR T cells. Also leading the CD3+CD56-NKG2C+ fraction in a handful of donors were these clonotypes. The study left the HCMV specificity of expanded NKG2C+ T cell clones unresolved.

This chain links TRBV11-3 with TRBJ2-1, with 12 bases matching TRBD2. The sequence derives from a man in his fifties or sixties who received an inactivated influenza vaccine. The material sequenced was CD4+ T cells sorted from PBMCs, taken roughly 12 days after vaccination. The DNA of the CDR3 is TGTGCCAGCAGCTTAGATCGATCTCTAGCGGGGGGGAATGAGCAGTTCTTC. Residues: CASSLDRSLAGGNEQFF.